A single sample gave rise to the 27 T cell receptor beta chains below, sequenced in a study of OX40 agonist ivuxolimab in advanced cancers. The table came from immunoSEQ multiplex PCR; TCRdb's copy has only in-frame clones and leaves some out. The sample records approximately 40,000 clones, approximately 90% being singletons. The specimen was CD4+ or CD8+ T cells sorted from blood, collected in a trial of the OX40 agonist ivuxolimab. The receptors were sampled from an adult with an advanced solid tumor such as melanoma, head and neck, liver or kidney cancer.

CDR3 sequence reads: CASSPRDSPSSYEQYF. The CDR3, as DNA: TGTGCCAGCAGCCCCCGGGACAGCCCTAGCTCCTACGAGCAGTACTTC. The V call is TRBV13, the J call TRBJ2-5, with 7 bases that match TRBD1. The J call may be faulty, since TRBJ2-7 better matches the DNA end. Per the germline V gene, CDR1 is PRHDT and CDR2 is FYEKMQ (reference sequence). CDR3 length: 16 residues.

This clone is medium-sized. The sample carries other DNA sequences with the same CDR3. The chain uses TRBV28 and TRBJ2-7; 9 bases align to TRBD1. This CDR3 contains 13 residues. The ends lost 10 bases at V and 3 bases at J; junction bases unmatched: 7. CDR1 MDHEN and CDR2 SYDVKM come from the germline V gene. CDR3 in amino acids: CATSRGQGYEQYF. CDR3 nucleotide sequence: TGTGCCACCTCAAGGGGACAGGGCTACGAGCAGTACTTC.

This sequence joins TRBV11-2 and TRBJ2-3; possibly TRBD1 for D (6 bases). CDR3 size: 14 residues. Germline CDR1 reads SGHAT; CDR2 reads FQNNGV. Deletions cut 1 base from V and 4 bases from J, with 9 bases between. The CDR3 reads CASSLGTVADTQYF. The CDR3, as DNA: TGTGCCAGCAGCTTAGGGACAGTAGCAGATACGCAGTATTTT.

V gene TRBV6-6 combines with J gene TRBJ2-7; D perhaps matches TRBD1 (6 bases). Germline V gene data show CDR1 as MNHNY and CDR2 as SVGAGI (reference sequence). V lost 5 bases and J lost 6, with 14 bases in between. This CDR3 spans 13 amino acids. CDR3 protein: CASSTTGIGEQYF. DNA of the CDR3: TGTGCCAGCAGTACTACAGGGATAGGCGAGCAGTACTTC.

The V and J genes are TRBV19 and TRBJ2-1; 7 nucleotides line up with TRBD2. Germline CDR1 LNHDA, CDR2 SQIVND (reference sequence). CDR3 length equals 15 residues. After removal of 6 bases from V and 8 bases from J, the junction contained 13 bases not matched to a gene. CDR3 residues: CASSYGGRASDEQFF. DNA of the CDR3: TGTGCCAGTAGCTATGGGGGGAGGGCCTCGGATGAGCAGTTCTTC.

The chain joins TRBV12-5 to TRBJ1-5; D unclear. The V and J ends lost 2 bases and 8 bases respectively, with 4 bases between them. Germline assignment: CDR1 LGHNT and CDR2 FRNRAP. The CDR3 covers 11 residues. The CDR3 nucleotides are TGTGCTAGTGGTTTGTGGGAGCCCCAGCATTTT. This sequence encodes CASGLWEPQHF.

The chain has TRBV5-1 and TRBJ1-1, with D unresolved. Germline V gives CDR1 SGHRS, CDR2 YFSETQ. V lost 1 base and J 9 bases, leaving 16 bases between the germline ends. This CDR3 region has 14 residues. In nucleotides, the CDR3 is TGCGCCAGCAGCTTGTTAGATCCTCAAAAACAAGCTTTCTTT. Its protein is CASSLLDPQKQAFF.

The J gene is TRBJ2-5, the V gene TRBV11-2; possibly TRBD1 or TRBD2 for D (5 bases each). The length of the CDR3 is 13 residues. Germline V gene lookup returns CDR1 SGHAT and CDR2 FQNNGV. Trimming removed 5 bases at V and 7 bases at J, with 14 bases between. This CDR3 reads CASSPVGAGTQYF. As DNA, the CDR3 is TGTGCCAGCAGCCCGGTCGGGGCCGGGACCCAGTACTTC.

The chain is built from TRBV10-1 and TRBJ2-3; D is perhaps TRBD1 (5 bases). The CDR3 runs 13 residues. Germline CDR1 WNHNN, CDR2 SYGVQD (reference sequence). The V gene lost 2 bases and the J gene lost 4 bases, with 7 bases spanning the gap. Here the CDR3 DNA reads TGCGCCAGCAGTGAGCCAGGGCCAGATACGCAGTATTTT. As protein: CASSEPGPDTQYF.

CDR3: CASSENRGLQPNYGYTF. The CDR3 region has the DNA TGTGCCAGCAGCGAGAACAGGGGGCTCCAGCCTAACTATGGCTACACCTTC. This chain connects TRBV9 to TRBJ1-2, with 9 bases lining up with TRBD1. Losses at the gene ends were 3 bases for V and 0 bases for J; bases not matched to a gene: 9. This CDR3 region has 17 residues. The germline gives CDR1 SGDLS, CDR2 YYNGEE.

V usage is TRBV5-1 and J usage is TRBJ1-3; TRBD1 might be the D (5 bases). The CDR3 sequence is 15 residues long. The germline V gene has CDR1 SGHRS and CDR2 YFSETQ. Trimming left V 0 bases short and J 0 bases short, with 7 bases between. This CDR3 is CASSLGGLSGNTIYF. In DNA form, the CDR3 reads TGCGCCAGCAGCTTGGGGGGCCTCTCTGGAAACACCATATATTTT.

This clone has just one count. This rearrangement joins TRBV2 to TRBJ1-2; D gene unclear. Per the germline V gene, CDR1 is SNHLY and CDR2 is FYNNEI. CDR3 length: 14 residues. Trimming stripped 6 bases from V and 4 bases from J, with 15 bases between. The CDR3 sequence: CASSETLSTYGYTF. In nucleotides, the CDR3 is TGTGCCAGCAGCGAGACGCTTTCAACCTATGGCTACACCTTC.

The rearrangement uses TRBV4-1 and TRBJ2-1; 10 nucleotides align to TRBD2. After removal of 1 base from V and 2 bases from J, the junction contained 2 bases not matched to a gene. The germline V gene has CDR1 MGHRA and CDR2 YSYEKL. The CDR3 loop spans 16 amino acids. The CDR3 loop reads CASSQGSGGAYNEQFF. In DNA, the CDR3 is TGCGCCAGCAGCCAAGGGAGCGGGGGGGCCTACAATGAGCAGTTCTTC.

V gene TRBV6-5 combines with J gene TRBJ1-1, with unresolved D. Germline-derived CDR1 and CDR2 are MNHEY and SVGAGI. V was cut by 7 bases and J by 5 bases, with 5 bases left in between. This CDR3 region has 10 residues. For the CDR3, the DNA is TGTGCCAGCATGGGGACTGAAGCTTTCTTT. As protein: CASMGTEAFF.

The genes are TRBV27 and TRBJ2-7; weak D call: TRBD2 (6 bases). There are 12 residues in the CDR3. V shed 3 bases and J shed 6 bases, with 9 bases lying between them. Looked up from germline, CDR1 is MNHEY and CDR2 is SMNVEV (reference sequence). This CDR3 is CASSFGDSEQYF. In DNA form, the CDR3 reads TGTGCCAGCAGTTTTGGGGACTCCGAGCAGTACTTC.

This chain connects TRBV10-3 to TRBJ1-2; 7 bases agree with TRBD1. From germline, CDR1 is ENHRY and CDR2 SYGVKD. Trimming took 7 bases from V and 7 from J; bases not matched to a gene: 6. The CDR3 has 12 amino acids. The CDR3 spells CAITADRVGYTF. CDR3 DNA: TGTGCCATCACCGCTGACAGGGTTGGCTACACCTTC.

V usage is TRBV6-6 and J usage is TRBJ2-7; D tentatively fits TRBD1 or TRBD2 (5 bases each). Germline V CDR1 and CDR2: MNHNY, SVGAGI (reference sequence). Trimming took 5 bases from V and 2 from J, leaving 13 bases between them. The CDR3 is 14 residues long. The DNA for the CDR3 is TGTGCCAGCAGTCACGCCGGGGCCCCCTACGAGCAGTACTTC. Protein product: CASSHAGAPYEQYF.

The chain employs TRBV28 and TRBJ2-7; no clear D. Germline assignment: CDR1 MDHEN and CDR2 SYDVKM. The CDR3 covers 11 residues. V lost 4 bases and J lost 3, with 4 bases in between. CDR3 sequence (DNA): TGTGCCAGCAGTTCAGACTACGAGCAGTACTTC. This sequence encodes CASSSDYEQYF.

The V and J genes are TRBV19 and TRBJ2-5; 8 nucleotides line up with TRBD1. V trimming: 3 bases; J trimming: 1 base; junction bases outside the gene matches: 10. The CDR3 covers 17 residues. Germline CDR1 LNHDA, CDR2 SQIVND (reference sequence). The CDR3 sequence: CASSIIRQGTSQETQYF. The CDR3 DNA reads as TGTGCCAGTAGTATTATCCGACAGGGGACGAGCCAAGAGACCCAGTACTTC.

The V and J genes are TRBV7-6 and TRBJ2-7; possibly TRBD1 for D (7 bases). The CDR3 covers 14 residues. The V gene's germline CDR1 is SGHVS and CDR2 FNYEAQ. Trimming removed 1 base from V and 7 bases from J, with 14 bases in between. This CDR3 is CASSLEWRGREQYF. The CDR3 region has the DNA TGTGCCAGCAGCTTAGAATGGAGGGGGCGGGAGCAGTACTTC.

The rearrangement joins TRBV7-2 to TRBJ1-1; D might be TRBD1 (6 bases). The V gene's germline CDR1 is SGHTA and CDR2 FQGNSA. This CDR3 region has 18 residues. V dropped 1 base and J dropped 0 bases, with 18 bases sitting between them. The CDR3 here is CASSLVGRGLPMNTEAFF. The CDR3 nucleotides read TGTGCCAGCAGCTTAGTCGGCAGGGGATTACCCATGAACACTGAAGCTTTCTTT.

The chain employs TRBV5-1 and TRBJ1-5; D is unresolved. V was trimmed by 0 bases and J by 7 bases, leaving 8 bases between them. The CDR3 consists of 13 residues. Germline-derived CDR1 and CDR2 are SGHRS and YFSETQ. The CDR3 is CASSLGGVQPQHF. CDR3 sequence (DNA): TGCGCCAGCAGCTTGGGGGGAGTCCAGCCCCAGCATTTT.

The chain uses TRBV11-2 and TRBJ2-3, with D perhaps TRBD1 (6 bases). This CDR3 region has 14 residues. V lost 8 bases, J lost 4 bases, and 16 bases lay in between. Germline lookup yields CDR1 SGHAT and CDR2 FQNNGV. CDR3 bases: TGTGCCAGCTTGCCTAGGGGGAGCGCAGATACGCAGTATTTT. Its translation is CASLPRGSADTQYF.

V and J are TRBV19 and TRBJ2-7, with 7 bases aligning to TRBD2. V lost 1 base and J lost 2; bases outside the gene matches: 5. The CDR3 is 15 amino acids. The germline gives CDR1 LNHDA, CDR2 SQIVND (reference sequence). For the CDR3, the DNA is TGTGCCAGTAGTATAGCGCTTGGGGGGGCCTACGAGCAGTACTTC. Protein: CASSIALGGAYEQYF.

This chain joins TRBV4-2 and TRBJ1-2, with 9 nucleotides matching TRBD1. V gave up 0 bases and J gave up 6 bases; unmatched junction bases: 20. Germline CDR1 is LGHNA and CDR2 is YNFKEQ. The CDR3 extends over 20 amino acids. The CDR3 is CASSQESVETGGLGKDGYTF. The CDR3 DNA reads TGTGCCAGCAGCCAAGAGAGCGTCGAGACAGGGGGGCTAGGAAAGGATGGCTACACCTTC.

The chain couples TRBV28 to TRBJ2-2; the D is unclear. The V gene's germline CDR1 is MDHEN and CDR2 SYDVKM. The CDR3 contains 15 residues. V was clipped by 3 bases and J by 1 base, with 9 bases between them. CDR3: CASSFHEGNTGELFF. The CDR3 region has the DNA TGTGCCAGCAGTTTCCATGAAGGGAACACCGGGGAGCTGTTTTTT.

The V gene is TRBV7-9, the J gene TRBJ1-1; D unresolved. Germline V gives CDR1 SEHNR, CDR2 FQNEAQ (reference sequence). With 6 bases removed from V and 6 bases from J, the gap between germline ends came to 20 bases. The CDR3 totals 15 residues. The CDR3 spells CASSFSTPSSAEAFF. CDR3 nucleotide sequence: TGTGCCAGCAGTTTCTCGACTCCCTCTTCGGCTGAAGCTTTCTTT.